The clone carrying this TCR beta chain was seen more than once but under ten times. The data were obtained in a study of blood T cell repertoires in COVID-19. Only in-frame clones appear in the TCRdb table, and some are missing; sequencing was by immunoSEQ multiplex PCR. The sample lists 73,000 or so clones, 83% occurring once. V lost 0 bases to trimming and J lost 2 bases, with 6 bases between them. CDR3 size: 14 residues. Per the germline V gene, CDR1 is SGHNT and CDR2 is YYREEE (reference sequence). This clonotype originated in a man over 45 with active COVID-19. Sequenced: peripheral blood. The chain combines TRBV5-4 with TRBJ1-5; D not certain. DNA of the CDR3: TGTGCCAGCAGCTTGGAGGCGGGCAATCAGCCCCAGCATTTT. Translating it yields CASSLEAGNQPQHF.